Listed below are T cell receptor beta chains from one sample, sequenced in a study of Ad26.COV2.S vaccination and SARS-CoV-2 variants. Repertoires were generated with immunoSEQ multiplex PCR, while TCRdb's copy carries only in-frame clones and drops some. The profile shows 380,000 or so clones, about 87% of them singletons. The sequences come from peripheral blood, collected in a trial of Ad26.COV2.S vaccine versus placebo. The receptors were gathered from a person aged 18 to 65 who received the Ad26.COV2.S COVID-19 vaccine or a placebo. CDR3s include the opening cysteine and the closing phenylalanine or tryptophan. D genes are given only for firm matches.

TRBV9	17	-	TRBJ2-2	CASSVKVGRANTGELFF	TGTGCCAGCAGCGTAAAAGTGGGCAGGGCCAACACCGGGGAGCTGTTTTTT
TRBV19	13	-	TRBJ2-1	CASSTAAYNEQFF	TGTGCCAGTAGTACCGCAGCCTACAATGAGCAGTTCTTC
TRBV5-1	15	TRBD1	TRBJ1-1	CASMETRGMNTEAFF	TGCGCCAGCATGGAGACCAGGGGGATGAACACTGAAGCTTTCTTT
TRBV19	16	TRBD2	TRBJ2-1	CASSIESASGRNEQFF	TGTGCCAGTAGTATAGAGTCGGCTAGCGGGAGGAATGAGCAGTTCTTC
TRBV27	16	TRBD1	TRBJ2-2	CASSFLQGINTGELFF	TGTGCCAGCAGTTTTTTACAGGGGATTAACACCGGGGAGCTGTTTTTT
TRBV7-9	12	-	TRBJ2-5	CASSENRETQYF	TGTGCCAGCAGCGAGAACCGAGAGACCCAGTACTTC
TRBV18	13	-	TRBJ1-5	CASSAEQDQPQHF	TGTGCCAGCTCGGCCGAACAGGATCAGCCCCAGCATTTT
TRBV4-3	18	TRBD2	TRBJ2-3	CASSQRRGGPTSTDTQYF	TGCGCCAGCAGCCAACGACGGGGGGGACCCACTAGCACAGATACGCAGTATTTT
TRBV5-4	13	-	TRBJ2-7	CASSFSGPYEQYF	TGTGCCAGCAGCTTCTCCGGGCCCTACGAGCAGTACTTC
TRBV9	18	-	TRBJ1-4	CASSTSPAEVTRNEKLFF	TGTGCCAGCAGCACCAGCCCAGCCGAGGTGACCCGTAATGAAAAACTGTTTTTT
TRBV15	17	TRBD2	TRBJ2-5	CATSRDLGTSGQETQYF	TGTGCCACCAGCAGAGATCTAGGGACTAGTGGCCAAGAGACCCAGTACTTC
TRBV9	16	TRBD1	TRBJ1-2	CASSQGDSFRHYGYTF	TGTGCCAGCAGCCAAGGGGACAGCTTCAGACACTATGGCTACACCTTC
TRBV19	15	-	TRBJ2-7	CASSIPEGAVDEQYF	TGTGCCAGTAGTATACCGGAGGGGGCGGTTGACGAGCAGTACTTC
TRBV28	12	-	TRBJ2-7	CASSLEGNEQYF	TGTGCCAGCAGTTTAGAGGGGAACGAGCAGTACTTC
TRBV30	14	TRBD1	TRBJ2-5	CAWSARGPRETQYF	TGTGCCTGGAGTGCCAGGGGGCCCCGAGAGACCCAGTACTTC
TRBV5-1	14	TRBD1	TRBJ2-7	CASSRDRGGDEQYF	TGCGCCAGCAGCCGGGACAGGGGAGGAGACGAGCAGTACTTC
TRBV30	17	TRBD2	TRBJ2-6	CAWRLAGLRGGANVLTF	TGTGCCTGGAGACTAGCGGGACTTCGCGGCGGGGCCAACGTCCTGACTTTC
TRBV7-3	15	TRBD2	TRBJ2-7	CASSARGGREYEQYF	TGTGCCAGCAGCGCGAGGGGCGGGAGGGAATACGAGCAGTACTTC
TRBV28	15	-	TRBJ2-4	CASTQPGTAKNIQYF	TGTGCCAGCACCCAACCAGGGACAGCCAAAAACATTCAGTACTTC
TRBV11-2	17	-	TRBJ2-6	CASSSPFGDPGANVLTF	TGTGCCAGCAGCTCCCCCTTCGGGGATCCCGGGGCCAACGTCCTGACTTTC
TRBV5-1	12	-	TRBJ1-2	CASSFENYGYTF	TGCGCCAGCAGCTTCGAGAACTATGGCTACACCTTC
TRBV6-2/TRBV6-3	14	-	TRBJ1-1	CASSSWDGNTEAFF	TGTGCCAGCAGTTCCTGGGATGGAAACACTGAAGCTTTCTTT